These 32 T cell receptor beta chains came from one sample sequenced in a study of cytomegalovirus exposure and HLA in healthy donors. This PCR relied on a set of 60 Vbeta primers and 13 Jbeta primers. Here immunoSEQ multiplex PCR was the method, and the copy in TCRdb shows in-frame clones only, minus some. The data hold fewer than 85,000 clones, with more than 70% observed a single time. The sample was PBMCs. These receptors all come from a woman between 35 and 50 years old in good health and CMV-seropositive.

In its sample, this clone was seen once. V and J are TRBV2 and TRBJ2-1; tentative D call: TRBD2 (7 bases). Germline V gives CDR1 SNHLY, CDR2 FYNNEI. The germline V and J ends were trimmed by 4 bases and 7 bases, with 20 bases remaining between them. This CDR3 has 16 amino acids. The CDR3 bases are TGTGCCAGCAGTGTCCCGCGGGGGCCCCCGGGGAATGAGCAGTTCTTC. Translating gives CASSVPRGPPGNEQFF.

The J gene is TRBJ1-1, the V gene TRBV5-1; 7 positions match TRBD1. In germline, CDR1 is SGHRS, CDR2 YFSETQ. Unmatched junction bases numbered 7, after V lost 4 bases and J lost 1 base. This CDR3 spans 15 amino acids. The CDR3 here is CASSLRQGPNTEAFF. The CDR3 DNA follows: TGCGCCAGCAGCCTCCGACAGGGCCCGAACACTGAAGCTTTCTTT.

The chain joins TRBV19 to TRBJ2-7; D is possibly TRBD1 (6 bases). Between the trimmed V and J ends, which lost 3 bases and 6 bases, there was a span of 21 bases. In germline, CDR1 is LNHDA, CDR2 SQIVND (reference sequence). The CDR3 extends over 16 amino acids. CDR3 in amino acids: CASSMRTGPQGGEQYF. The CDR3 DNA reads as TGTGCCAGTAGTATGCGAACCGGGCCTCAAGGGGGCGAGCAGTACTTC.

The chain couples TRBV14 to TRBJ2-7; no clear D gene. The V gene lost 2 bases and the J gene lost 0 bases, with 8 bases spanning the gap. The CDR3 is made up of 14 amino acids. The V gene's germline CDR1 is SGHDN and CDR2 FVKESK. The CDR3 sequence is CASSQQESSYEQYF. In DNA, the CDR3 is TGTGCCAGCAGCCAACAGGAAAGCTCCTACGAGCAGTACTTC. The complete variable domain, with remaining parts taken from reference TRBV14 and TRBJ2-7, reads EAGVTQFPSHSVIEKGQTVTLRCDPISGHDNLYWYRRVMGKEIKFLLHFVKESKQDESGMPNNRFLAERTGGTYSTLKVQPAELEDSGVYFCASSQQESSYEQYFGPGTRLTVT.

Here the CDR3 reads CASSEFRGGETQYF. CDR3 in DNA: TGTGCCAGCAGTGAATTTCGGGGGGGTGAGACCCAGTACTTC. The genes are TRBV2 and TRBJ2-5; TRBD2 matches at 8 bases. Per the germline V gene, CDR1 is SNHLY and CDR2 is FYNNEI. Trimming took 2 bases from V and 5 from J; bases not matched to a gene: 4. The CDR3 totals 14 residues.

This clone was picked up a small number of times. The chain has TRBV6-1 and TRBJ1-5; D remains unclear. The CDR3 contains 14 residues. Germline CDR1 and CDR2: MNHNS and SASEGT. V shed 2 bases and J shed 6 bases, with 11 bases lying between them. The CDR3 DNA reads TGTGCCAGCAGTGAATGGGCGGGGAGTCAGCCCCAGCATTTT. It codes for CASSEWAGSQPQHF.

The gene calls are TRBV9 and TRBJ2-2; a possible D gene is TRBD2 (6 bases). V dropped 2 bases and J dropped 1 base, with 9 bases sitting between them. Per germline, CDR1 SGDLS and CDR2 YYNGEE. The CDR3 loop spans 15 amino acids. CDR3 bases: TGTGCCAGCAGCGTGTGGGGAGGGAACACCGGGGAGCTGTTTTTT. This encodes CASSVWGGNTGELFF.

This clone was found a few times. CDR3 sequence: CASRTILRAEQYF. As DNA, the CDR3 is TGTGCCAGCAGGACTATACTCCGAGCCGAGCAGTACTTC. The chain uses TRBV6-5 and TRBJ2-7; perhaps TRBD2 as D (5 bases). Germline CDR1 is MNHEY and CDR2 is SVGAGI. Trimming pared 6 bases from V and 6 bases from J, leaving 15 bases between. The length of the CDR3 is 13 residues.

This chain uses TRBV13 with TRBJ2-5; D may be TRBD1 (5 bases). The CDR3 extends over 15 amino acids. CDR1 and CDR2 (germline): PRHDT, FYEKMQ (reference sequence). Trimming left V 5 bases short and J 5 bases short, with 18 bases between. CDR3 DNA sequence: TGTGCCAGCAGCCTTCTAAATCAGGGCTCCGAGACCCAGTACTTC. Translation: CASSLLNQGSETQYF.

This chain uses TRBV19 with TRBJ2-7, with 8 positions matching TRBD1. V lost 5 bases and J lost 7; bases outside the gene matches: 7. Germline V gives CDR1 LNHDA, CDR2 SQIVND (reference sequence). This CDR3 spans 13 amino acids. CDR3 coding DNA: TGTGCCAGTAGTCCCAGGGGGCTCGGGGAGCAGTACTTC. It codes for CASSPRGLGEQYF.

The chain has TRBV5-6 and TRBJ2-1; the match to TRBD2 covers 9 bases. The germline gives CDR1 SGHDT, CDR2 YYEEEE. The length of the CDR3 is 16 residues. Losses at the gene ends were 0 bases for V and 7 bases for J; bases not matched to a gene: 8. CDR3 bases: TGTGCCAGCAGCTTGGGGGCCGGGACTAGCCAAAATGAGCAGTTCTTC. Translated, it gives CASSLGAGTSQNEQFF.

The chain carries TRBV2 and TRBJ2-5; D remains unclear. V was pared by 5 bases and J by 2 bases, with 3 bases between. Germline loops: CDR1 SNHLY, CDR2 FYNNEI. CDR3 size: 11 residues. CDR3 DNA: TGTGCCAGCAGTCAACAAGAGACCCAGTACTTC. Protein product: CASSQQETQYF.

The rearrangement joins TRBV9 to TRBJ1-2; 9 bases are a match to TRBD1. Looked up from germline, CDR1 is SGDLS and CDR2 is YYNGEE. This CDR3 is 14 amino acids long. Unmatched junction bases numbered 1, after V lost 4 bases and J lost 0 bases. The CDR3 bases are TGTGCCAGCAGCCGGGACAGGGCTAACTATGGCTACACCTTC. Translating gives CASSRDRANYGYTF.

The CDR3 protein is CASSGTGNEKLFF. The DNA of the CDR3 is TGCGCCAGCAGCGGGACAGGGAATGAAAAACTGTTTTTT. The J gene is TRBJ1-4, the V gene TRBV5-1; TRBD1 matches 9 bases. Germline CDR1 is SGHRS and CDR2 is YFSETQ. The V and J ends lost 4 bases and 5 bases, in that order; junction bases with no gene match: 0. The CDR3 contains 13 residues. The whole variable domain, filled in from reference TRBV5-1 and TRBJ1-4, reads KAGVTQTPRYLIKTRGQQVTLSCSPISGHRSVSWYQQTPGQGLQFLFEYFSETQRNKGNFPGRFSGRQFSNSRSEMNVSTLELGDSALYLCASSGTGNEKLFFGSGTQLSVL.

V usage is TRBV7-3 and J usage is TRBJ2-7, with 7 bases matching TRBD2. Trimming removed 2 bases from V and 7 bases from J; junction bases left unmatched: 11. The CDR3 contains 15 residues. Germline CDR1 reads SGHTA; CDR2 reads FQGTGA. The CDR3 nucleotides are TGTGCCAGCAGCTTAGATCGGACTAGGGTTGATGAGCAGTACTTC. Protein sequence: CASSLDRTRVDEQYF.

V is TRBV19 and J is TRBJ1-1, with a possible D match to TRBD1 (5 bases). This CDR3 comprises 14 residues. The V end was cut by 3 bases, the J end by 4 bases, with 12 bases between. The germline V gene has CDR1 LNHDA and CDR2 SQIVND (reference sequence). The CDR3 DNA sequence: TGTGCCAGTAGTATCGGACCCGACAGCACTGAAGCTTTCTTT. This sequence encodes CASSIGPDSTEAFF.

The chain has TRBV5-1 and TRBJ2-5; 12 bases match TRBD2. J lost 7 bases, V lost 4 bases, and 8 bases had no gene match. The CDR3 consists of 15 residues. CDR1 and CDR2 (germline): SGHRS, YFSETQ. CDR3 bases: TGCGCCAGCAGCCCTGAGACTAGCGGGGGCGGGACCCAGTACTTC. It specifies CASSPETSGGGTQYF.

This clone was seen more than once but under ten times. The V and J genes are TRBV4-1 and TRBJ1-1; weak D call: TRBD1 (6 bases). V dropped 6 bases and J dropped 1 base, with 12 bases sitting between them. This CDR3 is built from 14 residues. Per the germline V gene, CDR1 is MGHRA and CDR2 is YSYEKL. This CDR3 reads CASSRTGTNTEAFF. The CDR3 DNA is TGCGCCAGCAGTCGAACAGGGACGAACACTGAAGCTTTCTTT.

The J gene is TRBJ2-1, the V gene TRBV9; weak D call: TRBD2 (5 bases). The ends were cut back, 0 bases at V and 6 bases at J, with 16 bases in the middle. This CDR3 spans 16 amino acids. From germline, CDR1 is SGDLS and CDR2 YYNGEE. CDR3 in amino acids: CASSVATGARGNEQFF. The CDR3, as DNA: TGTGCCAGCAGCGTAGCTACTGGCGCCCGGGGCAATGAGCAGTTCTTC.

The V and J genes are TRBV4-2 and TRBJ2-5, with 8 bases identical to TRBD2. Losses at the gene ends were 1 base for V and 3 bases for J; bases not matched to a gene: 7. The CDR3 covers 16 residues. The germline CDR1 and CDR2 sequences are LGHNA and YNFKEQ. The CDR3 spells CASSQAVAGREETQYF. CDR3 nucleotides: TGTGCCAGCAGCCAAGCGGTAGCGGGGAGAGAAGAGACCCAGTACTTC.

The V gene is TRBV5-1, the J gene TRBJ1-2; 9 positions agree with TRBD1. Germline V gives CDR1 SGHRS, CDR2 YFSETQ. This CDR3 is 14 amino acids long. V shed 4 bases and J 7 bases; nucleotides not matched to a gene: 8. The CDR3 reads CASSPGDRESGYTF. CDR3 nucleotides: TGCGCCAGCAGCCCTGGGGACAGGGAAAGTGGCTACACCTTC.

The rearrangement links TRBV5-1 to TRBJ2-5; perhaps TRBD1 as D (6 bases). Trimming shortened V by 10 bases and J by 2 bases, and 21 bases separated the two germline ends. Looked up from germline, CDR1 is SGHRS and CDR2 is YFSETQ. This CDR3 has 15 amino acids. CDR3 DNA: TGCGCCGGATCCAGAGGGGGTTCGGGGCAAGAGACCCAGTACTTC. Translated: CAGSRGGSGQETQYF.

In its sample, this clone was seen a few times. This chain links TRBV5-8 with TRBJ1-6, with D perhaps TRBD1 (5 bases). Germline-derived CDR1 and CDR2 are SGHTS and YDEGEE. Trimming shortened V by 0 bases and J by 9 bases, and 16 bases separated the two germline ends. The CDR3 runs to 16 residues. The CDR3 reads CASSLDHGGGLSPLHF. The CDR3 DNA follows: TGTGCCAGCAGCTTGGATCACGGGGGTGGTCTTTCACCCCTCCACTTT.

The chain links TRBV2 to TRBJ2-5; TRBD1 matches 7 bases. The CDR3 is made up of 14 amino acids. Germline loops: CDR1 SNHLY, CDR2 FYNNEI. V lost 2 bases and J lost 6; bases outside the gene matches: 6. The DNA for the CDR3 is TGTGCCAGCAGTGAAATAAGGGACAGAAAGACCCAGTACTTC. Amino acids: CASSEIRDRKTQYF.

This chain uses TRBV2 with TRBJ2-3; 9 bases map to TRBD1. Germline assignment: CDR1 SNHLY and CDR2 FYNNEI. Trimming cost V 8 bases and J 3 bases; bases outside gene matches: 12. CDR3 length: 16 residues. In DNA, the CDR3 is TGTGCCAGCGGCGCCGAATGGGACAGGGATACAGATACGCAGTATTTT. This sequence encodes CASGAEWDRDTDTQYF.

This chain connects TRBV27 to TRBJ1-4; the D gene is possibly TRBD1 (5 bases). CDR1 and CDR2 from the germline V gene are MNHEY and SMNVEV (reference sequence). The CDR3 consists of 14 residues. The germline V and J ends were trimmed by 10 bases and 5 bases, with 17 bases remaining between them. In nucleotides, the CDR3 is TGTGCCACCCCGGGGGAGCAGAAGAATGAAAAACTGTTTTTT. Protein sequence: CATPGEQKNEKLFF.

The J gene is TRBJ1-2, the V gene TRBV6-6; the match to TRBD1 covers 7 bases. The length of the CDR3 is 15 residues. Germline lookup yields CDR1 MNHNY and CDR2 SVGAGI (reference sequence). V lost 1 base and J lost 4; bases outside the gene matches: 6. The CDR3 spells CASSYFGDSSYGYTF. The CDR3 bases are TGTGCCAGCAGTTACTTTGGGGACAGCTCCTATGGCTACACCTTC.

The chain combines TRBV2 with TRBJ1-5; a weak D match, TRBD1 (5 bases). The CDR3 runs 15 residues. The V gene lost 2 bases and the J gene lost 2 bases, with 10 bases spanning the gap. Germline CDR1 and CDR2: SNHLY and FYNNEI. The CDR3 nucleotides read TGTGCCAGCAGTGAACGGGGGACGGGCAATCAGCCCCAGCATTTT. As protein: CASSERGTGNQPQHF.

This clone showed up just once. This chain joins TRBV5-1 and TRBJ2-2, with 8 positions matching TRBD1. This CDR3 is built from 16 residues. The junction had 11 bases not matched to a gene; V was cut back by 5 bases and J by 5 bases. In germline, CDR1 is SGHRS, CDR2 YFSETQ. The CDR3 DNA is TGCGCCAGCAGTGCAGAGGCGGGACAGGCTACCGGGGAGCTGTTTTTT. Its protein product is CASSAEAGQATGELFF.

The J gene is TRBJ2-1, the V gene TRBV4-2; possibly TRBD2 for D (6 bases). Germline assignment: CDR1 LGHNA and CDR2 YNFKEQ. This CDR3 region has 17 residues. V was cut by 4 bases and J by 0 bases, with 16 bases left in between. CDR3 nucleotides: TGTGCCAGCAGCCCCCGAGGTAGCGGCAGCTCCTACAATGAGCAGTTCTTC. The encoded protein is CASSPRGSGSSYNEQFF.

This clone was seen a single time. The V call is TRBV27, the J call TRBJ2-5; 8 bases map to TRBD1. This CDR3 spans 14 amino acids. With V trimmed by 4 bases and J by 4 bases, 5 bases remained unmatched. Germline assignment: CDR1 MNHEY and CDR2 SMNVEV (reference sequence). CDR3 coding DNA: TGTGCCAGCAGTTCCCGGACAGGGTCAGAGACCCAGTACTTC. Translation: CASSSRTGSETQYF.

The chain uses TRBV2 and TRBJ2-5, with 9 positions matching TRBD2. The CDR3 extends over 16 amino acids. The germline gives CDR1 SNHLY, CDR2 FYNNEI. J was trimmed by 2 bases and V by 0 bases; bases with no gene match: 4. The CDR3 nucleotides are TGTGCCAGCAGTGAAGCGCGGGGGGGCTCACAAGAGACCCAGTACTTC. Protein: CASSEARGGSQETQYF.